The clone carrying this T cell receptor (beta chain) was seen more than once but under ten times. As yet, its antigen is unknown. The entry originates in a study of T cells in localized non-small cell lung cancer. Here immunoSEQ multiplex PCR was the method, and the copy in TCRdb shows in-frame clones only, minus some. The sample carries approximately 11,000 clones, roughly 80% recorded once. Study-level points and caveats: In adjacent lung appeared a median about 58 of the top 100 tumor clones.

The V gene lost 0 bases and the J gene lost 2 bases, with 5 bases spanning the gap. This CDR3 is built from 13 residues. CDR1 SGDLS and CDR2 YYNGEE come from the germline V gene. This chain joins TRBV9 and TRBJ1-2; possibly TRBD1 for D (5 bases). This TCR came from a female donor of 60 years or more with stage II lung adenocarcinoma. This specimen was peripheral blood mononuclear cells, taken before any cancer treatment. CDR3 amino acids: CASSVGTNYGYTF. For the CDR3, the DNA is TGTGCCAGCAGCGTAGGGACAAACTATGGCTACACCTTC. The full variable domain, its missing parts supplied by reference TRBV9 and TRBJ1-2, is DSGVTQTPKHLITATGQRVTLRCSPRSGDLSVYWYQQSLDQGLQFLIQYYNGEERAKGNILERFSAQQFPDLHSELNLSSLELGDSALYFCASSVGTNYGYTFGSGTRLTVV.